These 5 T cell receptor beta chains were all obtained from the same sample, sequenced in a study of cytomegalovirus exposure and HLA in healthy donors. The PCR employed 60 Vbeta primers together with 13 Jbeta primers. Produced via immunoSEQ multiplex PCR; TCRdb's table is partial and in-frame only. The sample contains about 190,000 clones, around 86% of which appear only once. Sequenced: PBMCs. These receptors all come from a man aged 25 to 45 in good health and CMV-seronegative.

This chain connects TRBV5-1 to TRBJ1-3; 7 bases match TRBD1. The CDR3 contains 17 residues. With 2 bases clipped from V and 0 bases from J, the junction kept 8 bases outside the gene matches. Germline loops: CDR1 SGHRS, CDR2 YFSETQ. CDR3 sequence (DNA): TGCGCCAGCAGCTTACAGGGGAATCCTGGCTCTGGAAACACCATATATTTT. Its translation: CASSLQGNPGSGNTIYF.

This clone was seen only a few times. The chain joins TRBV7-2 to TRBJ2-1; TRBD2 matches 15 bases. The length of the CDR3 is 18 residues. Trimming at V came to 1 base and at J to 5 bases, leaving 6 bases not matched to a gene. Germline V gives CDR1 SGHTA, CDR2 FQGNSA. The CDR3 loop reads CASSLGGTSGRWDNEQFF. The CDR3 nucleotides are TGTGCCAGCAGCTTAGGGGGGACTAGCGGGAGGTGGGACAATGAGCAGTTCTTC.

The chain carries TRBV7-6 and TRBJ2-1, with TRBD1 identical over 8 bases. J lost 5 bases, V lost 1 base, and 7 bases had no gene match. The length of the CDR3 is 16 residues. Germline-derived CDR1 and CDR2 are SGHVS and FNYEAQ. In DNA, the CDR3 is TGTGCCAGCAGCTTAGGTCCCGGGACAGGCAACAATGAGCAGTTCTTC. Its protein is CASSLGPGTGNNEQFF.

The chain employs TRBV28 and TRBJ2-7, with 9 bases fitting TRBD1. From germline, CDR1 is MDHEN and CDR2 SYDVKM. Trimming took 10 bases from V and 2 from J; bases not matched to a gene: 6. The CDR3 covers 13 residues. The CDR3 spells CATWTGVTYEQYF. The CDR3 DNA follows: TGTGCCACGTGGACAGGGGTAACCTACGAGCAGTACTTC.

The rearrangement uses TRBV4-2 and TRBJ2-1; 9 bases fit TRBD2. Trimming removed 0 bases from V and 5 bases from J; junction bases left unmatched: 8. The CDR3 length is 17 residues. CDR1 and CDR2 (germline): LGHNA, YNFKEQ. CDR3: CASSQDLRRLADNEQFF. CDR3 in DNA: TGTGCCAGCAGCCAAGATCTCCGGCGACTAGCGGACAATGAGCAGTTCTTC.